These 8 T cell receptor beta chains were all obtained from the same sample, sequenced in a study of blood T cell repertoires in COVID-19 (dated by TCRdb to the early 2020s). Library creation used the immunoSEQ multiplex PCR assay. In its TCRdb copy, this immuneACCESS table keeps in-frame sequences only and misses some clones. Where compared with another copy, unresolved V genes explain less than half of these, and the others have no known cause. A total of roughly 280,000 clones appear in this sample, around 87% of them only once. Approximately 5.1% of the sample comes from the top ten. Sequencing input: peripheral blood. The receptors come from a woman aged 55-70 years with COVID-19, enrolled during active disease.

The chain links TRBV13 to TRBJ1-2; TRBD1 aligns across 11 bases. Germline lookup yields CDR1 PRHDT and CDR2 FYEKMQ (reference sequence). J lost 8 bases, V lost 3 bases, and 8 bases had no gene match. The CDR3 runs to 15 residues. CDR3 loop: CASSLGGQGAIGYTF. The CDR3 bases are TGTGCCAGCAGCTTGGGCGGACAGGGGGCTATAGGCTACACCTTC.

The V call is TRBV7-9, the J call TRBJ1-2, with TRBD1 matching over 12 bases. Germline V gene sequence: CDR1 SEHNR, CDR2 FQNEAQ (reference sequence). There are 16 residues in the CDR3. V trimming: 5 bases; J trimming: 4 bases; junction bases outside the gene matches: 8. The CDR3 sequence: CASSVGTGGALYGYTF. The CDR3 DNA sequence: TGTGCCAGCAGCGTCGGGACAGGGGGCGCACTCTATGGCTACACCTTC.

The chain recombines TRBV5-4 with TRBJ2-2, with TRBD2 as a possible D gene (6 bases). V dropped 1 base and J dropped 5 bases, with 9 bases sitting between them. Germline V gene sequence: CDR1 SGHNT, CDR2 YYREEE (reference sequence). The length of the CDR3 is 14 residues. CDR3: CASSLLGGTGELFF. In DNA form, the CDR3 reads TGTGCCAGCAGCTTGTTGGGGGGTACCGGGGAGCTGTTTTTT.

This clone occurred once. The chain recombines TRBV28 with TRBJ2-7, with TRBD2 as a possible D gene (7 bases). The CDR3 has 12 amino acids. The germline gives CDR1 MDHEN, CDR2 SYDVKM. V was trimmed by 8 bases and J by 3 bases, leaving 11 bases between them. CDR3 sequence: CASGGGNYEQYF. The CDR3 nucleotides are TGTGCCAGCGGGGGGGGCAACTACGAGCAGTACTTC.

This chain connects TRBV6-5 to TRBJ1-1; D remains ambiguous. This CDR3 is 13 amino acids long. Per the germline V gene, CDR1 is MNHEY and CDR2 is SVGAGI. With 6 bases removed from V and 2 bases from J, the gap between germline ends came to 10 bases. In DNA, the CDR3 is TGTGCCAGCAGCCCATTTGGCAACACTGAAGCTTTCTTT. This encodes CASSPFGNTEAFF.

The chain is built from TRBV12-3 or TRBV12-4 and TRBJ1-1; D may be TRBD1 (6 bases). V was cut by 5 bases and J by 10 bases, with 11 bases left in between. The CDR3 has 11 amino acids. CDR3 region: CASSLGGGAFF. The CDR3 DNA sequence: TGTGCCAGCAGTCTAGGGGGGGGAGCTTTCTTT.

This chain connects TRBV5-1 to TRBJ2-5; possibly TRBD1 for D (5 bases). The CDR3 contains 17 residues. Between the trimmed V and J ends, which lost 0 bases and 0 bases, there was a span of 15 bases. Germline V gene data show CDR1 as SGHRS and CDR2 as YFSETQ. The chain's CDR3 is CASSLARSGLNQETQYF. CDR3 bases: TGCGCCAGCAGCTTGGCCCGGTCAGGGCTAAACCAAGAGACCCAGTACTTC.

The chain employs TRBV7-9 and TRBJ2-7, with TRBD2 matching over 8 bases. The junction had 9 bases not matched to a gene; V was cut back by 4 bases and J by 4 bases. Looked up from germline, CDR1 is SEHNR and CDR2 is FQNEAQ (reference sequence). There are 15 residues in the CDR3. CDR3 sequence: CASSSGGALFYEQYF. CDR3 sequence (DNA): TGTGCCAGCAGCTCGGGGGGGGCCCTTTTTTACGAGCAGTACTTC.